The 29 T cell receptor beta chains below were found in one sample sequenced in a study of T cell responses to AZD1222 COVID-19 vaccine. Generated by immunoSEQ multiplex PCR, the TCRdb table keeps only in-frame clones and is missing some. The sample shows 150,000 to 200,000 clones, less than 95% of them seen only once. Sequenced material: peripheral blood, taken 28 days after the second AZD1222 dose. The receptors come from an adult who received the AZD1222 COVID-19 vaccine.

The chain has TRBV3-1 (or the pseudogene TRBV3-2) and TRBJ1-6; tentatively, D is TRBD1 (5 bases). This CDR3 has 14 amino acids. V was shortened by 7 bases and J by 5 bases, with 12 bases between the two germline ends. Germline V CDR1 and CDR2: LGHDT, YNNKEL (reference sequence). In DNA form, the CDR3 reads TGTGCCAGCAACGGACATTTTGATAATTCACCCCTCCACTTT. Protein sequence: CASNGHFDNSPLHF.

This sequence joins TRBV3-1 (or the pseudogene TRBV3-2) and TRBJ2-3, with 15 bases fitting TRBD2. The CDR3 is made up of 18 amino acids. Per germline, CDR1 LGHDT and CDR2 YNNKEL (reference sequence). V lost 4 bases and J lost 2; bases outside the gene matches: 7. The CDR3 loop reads CASSPGLAGGPNTDTQYF. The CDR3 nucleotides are TGTGCCAGCAGCCCGGGACTAGCGGGGGGTCCCAACACAGATACGCAGTATTTT.

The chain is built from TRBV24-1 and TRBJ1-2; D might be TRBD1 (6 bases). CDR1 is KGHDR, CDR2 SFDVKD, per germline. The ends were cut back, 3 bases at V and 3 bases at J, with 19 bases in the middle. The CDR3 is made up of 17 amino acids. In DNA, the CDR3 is TGTGCCACCAGTGATGGGGAACAGGGCAGCTTTGACTATGGCTACACCTTC. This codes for CATSDGEQGSFDYGYTF.

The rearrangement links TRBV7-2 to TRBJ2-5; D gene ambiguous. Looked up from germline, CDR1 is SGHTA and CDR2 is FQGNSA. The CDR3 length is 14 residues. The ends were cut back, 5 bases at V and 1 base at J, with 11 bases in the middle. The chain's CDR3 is CASSTRSAQETQYF. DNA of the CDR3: TGTGCCAGCAGCACCCGGTCCGCCCAAGAGACCCAGTACTTC. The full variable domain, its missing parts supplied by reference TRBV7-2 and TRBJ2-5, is GAGVSQSPSNKVTEKGKDVELRCDPISGHTALYWYRQSLGQGLEFLIYFQGNSAPDKSGLPSDRFSAERTGGSVSTLTIQRTQQEDSAVYLCASSTRSAQETQYFGPGTRLLVL.

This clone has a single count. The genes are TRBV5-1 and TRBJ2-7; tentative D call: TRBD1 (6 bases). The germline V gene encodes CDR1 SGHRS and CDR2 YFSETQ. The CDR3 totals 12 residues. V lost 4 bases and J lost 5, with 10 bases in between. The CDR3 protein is CASSRTEDEQYF. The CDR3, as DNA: TGCGCCAGCAGCCGGACAGAAGACGAGCAGTACTTC.

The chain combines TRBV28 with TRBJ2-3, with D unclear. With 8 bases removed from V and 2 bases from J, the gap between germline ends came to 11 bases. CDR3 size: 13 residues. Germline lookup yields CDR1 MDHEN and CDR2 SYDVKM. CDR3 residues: CASGVSATDTQYF. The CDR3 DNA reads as TGTGCCAGCGGGGTTTCAGCCACAGATACGCAGTATTTT. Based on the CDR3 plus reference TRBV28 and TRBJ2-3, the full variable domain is DVKVTQSSRYLVKRTGEKVFLECVQDMDHENMFWYRQDPGLGLRLIYFSYDVKMKEKGDIPEGYSVSREKKERFSLILESASTNQTSMYLCASGVSATDTQYFGPGTRLTVL.

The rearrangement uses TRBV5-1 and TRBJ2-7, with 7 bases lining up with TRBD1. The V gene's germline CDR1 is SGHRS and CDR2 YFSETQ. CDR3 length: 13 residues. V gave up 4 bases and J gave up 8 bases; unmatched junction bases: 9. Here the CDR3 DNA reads TGCGCCAGCAGCGTAGGGACAGCCTATCAGCAGTACTTC. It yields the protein CASSVGTAYQQYF. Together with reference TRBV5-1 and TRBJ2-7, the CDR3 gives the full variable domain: KAGVTQTPRYLIKTRGQQVTLSCSPISGHRSVSWYQQTPGQGLQFLFEYFSETQRNKGNFPGRFSGRQFSNSRSEMNVSTLELGDSALYLCASSVGTAYQQYFGPGTRLTVT.

The CDR3 sequence is CASSIRDRQETQYF. CDR3 coding DNA: TGTGCCAGCAGCATACGGGACAGACAAGAGACCCAGTACTTC. This rearrangement joins TRBV7-2 to TRBJ2-5, with TRBD1 matching over 7 bases. Trimming took 5 bases from V and 2 from J; bases not matched to a gene: 5. Germline assignment: CDR1 SGHTA and CDR2 FQGNSA. The CDR3 is 14 amino acids.

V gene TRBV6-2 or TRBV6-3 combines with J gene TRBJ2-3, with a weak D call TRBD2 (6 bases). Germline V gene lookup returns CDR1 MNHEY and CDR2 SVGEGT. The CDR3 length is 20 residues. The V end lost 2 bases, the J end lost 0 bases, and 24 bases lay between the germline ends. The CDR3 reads CASSYPSTASGPTSTDTQYF. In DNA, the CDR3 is TGTGCCAGCAGTTACCCGAGTACTGCCAGCGGGCCAACGAGCACAGATACGCAGTATTTT.

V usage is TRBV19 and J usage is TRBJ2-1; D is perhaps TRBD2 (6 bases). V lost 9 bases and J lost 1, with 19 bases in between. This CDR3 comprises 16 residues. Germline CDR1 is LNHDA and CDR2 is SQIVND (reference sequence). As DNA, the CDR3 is TGTGCCAGCCTCAGAGAGGCGGGAAGGTCCTACAATGAGCAGTTCTTC. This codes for CASLREAGRSYNEQFF.

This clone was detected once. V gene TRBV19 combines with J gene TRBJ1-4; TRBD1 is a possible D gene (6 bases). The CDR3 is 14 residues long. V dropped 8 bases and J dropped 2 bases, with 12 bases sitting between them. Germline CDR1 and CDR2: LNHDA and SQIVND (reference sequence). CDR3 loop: CASRTGSTNEKLFF. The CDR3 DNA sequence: TGTGCCAGTCGAACAGGGTCGACTAATGAAAAACTGTTTTTT.

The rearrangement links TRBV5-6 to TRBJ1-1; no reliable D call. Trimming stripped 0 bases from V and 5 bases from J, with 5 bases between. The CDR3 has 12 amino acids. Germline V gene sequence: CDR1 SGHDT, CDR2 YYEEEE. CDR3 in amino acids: CASSLVGTEAFF. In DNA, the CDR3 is TGTGCCAGCAGCTTGGTGGGAACTGAAGCTTTCTTT. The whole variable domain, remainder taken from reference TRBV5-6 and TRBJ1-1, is DAGVTQSPTHLIKTRGQQVTLRCSPKSGHDTVSWYQQALGQGPQFIFQYYEEEERQRGNFPDRFSGHQFPNYSSELNVNALLLGDSALYLCASSLVGTEAFFGQGTRLTVV.

Here the CDR3 reads CASSALVNEKLFF. CDR3 coding DNA: TGTGCCAGCAGCGCCCTCGTGAATGAAAAACTGTTTTTT. The V gene is TRBV7-9, the J gene TRBJ1-4; D unclear. The V gene lost 5 bases and the J gene lost 5 bases, with 9 bases spanning the gap. The CDR3 is 13 amino acids. Germline lookup yields CDR1 SEHNR and CDR2 FQNEAQ (reference sequence).

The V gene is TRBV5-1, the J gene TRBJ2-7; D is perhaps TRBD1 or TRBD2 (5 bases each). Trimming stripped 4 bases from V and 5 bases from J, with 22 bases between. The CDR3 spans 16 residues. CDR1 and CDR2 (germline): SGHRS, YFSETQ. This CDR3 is CASSLDARGTRDEQYF. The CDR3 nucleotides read TGCGCCAGCAGCCTGGACGCGAGAGGGACCCGGGACGAGCAGTACTTC.

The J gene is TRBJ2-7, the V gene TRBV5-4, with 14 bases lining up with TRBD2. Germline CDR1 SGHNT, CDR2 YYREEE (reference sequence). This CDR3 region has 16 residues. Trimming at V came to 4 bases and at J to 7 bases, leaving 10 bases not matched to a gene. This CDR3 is CASSPAGTSGSYEQYF. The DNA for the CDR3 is TGTGCCAGCAGCCCGGCAGGGACTAGCGGGAGCTATGAGCAGTACTTC.

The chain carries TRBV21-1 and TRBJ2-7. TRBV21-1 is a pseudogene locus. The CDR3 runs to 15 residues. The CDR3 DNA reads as TGTGCCAGCAGCAAAGGTCGGCGCAGGAGCTACGAGCAGTACTTC. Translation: CASSKGRRRSYEQYF.

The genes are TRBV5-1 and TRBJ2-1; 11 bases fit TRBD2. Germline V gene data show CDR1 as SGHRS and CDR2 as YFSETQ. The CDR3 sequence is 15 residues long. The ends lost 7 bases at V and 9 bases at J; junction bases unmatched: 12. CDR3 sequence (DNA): TGCGCCAGCGGAGATACGGCTAGCGGGAGGAGTGAGCAGTTCTTC. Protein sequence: CASGDTASGRSEQFF.

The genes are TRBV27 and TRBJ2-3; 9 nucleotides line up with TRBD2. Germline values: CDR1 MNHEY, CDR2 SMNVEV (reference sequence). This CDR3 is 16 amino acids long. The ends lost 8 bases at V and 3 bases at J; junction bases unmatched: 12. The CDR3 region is CASGAYAGGPTDTQYF. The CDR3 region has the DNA TGTGCCAGCGGGGCCTACGCGGGGGGGCCGACAGATACGCAGTATTTT.

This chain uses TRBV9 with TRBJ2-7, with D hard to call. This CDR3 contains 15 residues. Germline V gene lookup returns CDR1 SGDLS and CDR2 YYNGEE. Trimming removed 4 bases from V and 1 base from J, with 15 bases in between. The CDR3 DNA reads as TGTGCCAGCAGCCCCCACGGCGACGGGTCCTACGAGCAGTACTTC. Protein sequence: CASSPHGDGSYEQYF.

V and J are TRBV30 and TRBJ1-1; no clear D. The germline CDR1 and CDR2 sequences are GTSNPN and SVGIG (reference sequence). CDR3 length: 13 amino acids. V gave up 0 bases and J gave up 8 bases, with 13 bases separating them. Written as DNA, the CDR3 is TGTGCCTGGAGTGTTGGATGGGGATACGAAGCTTTCTTT. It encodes CAWSVGWGYEAFF.

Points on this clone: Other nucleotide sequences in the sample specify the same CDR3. The DNA for the CDR3 is TGTGCCAGCAGCTTCGACGGCACTGAAGCTTTCTTT. Translated: CASSFDGTEAFF. The chain carries TRBV5-4 and TRBJ1-1, with D unclear. V was cut by 2 bases and J by 4 bases, with 6 bases left in between. There are 12 residues in the CDR3. Per germline, CDR1 SGHNT and CDR2 YYREEE (reference sequence).

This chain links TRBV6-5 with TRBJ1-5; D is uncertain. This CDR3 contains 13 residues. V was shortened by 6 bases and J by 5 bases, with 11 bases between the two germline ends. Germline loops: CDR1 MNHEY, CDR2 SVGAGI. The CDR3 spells CASSSMPHQPQHF. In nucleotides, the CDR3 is TGTGCCAGCAGCTCGATGCCCCATCAGCCCCAGCATTTT.

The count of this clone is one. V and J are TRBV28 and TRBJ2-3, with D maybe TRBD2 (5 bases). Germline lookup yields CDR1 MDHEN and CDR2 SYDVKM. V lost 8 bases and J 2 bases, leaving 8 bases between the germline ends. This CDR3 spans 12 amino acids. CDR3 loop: CASSGFTDTQYF. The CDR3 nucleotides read TGTGCCAGCTCGGGGTTCACAGATACGCAGTATTTT.

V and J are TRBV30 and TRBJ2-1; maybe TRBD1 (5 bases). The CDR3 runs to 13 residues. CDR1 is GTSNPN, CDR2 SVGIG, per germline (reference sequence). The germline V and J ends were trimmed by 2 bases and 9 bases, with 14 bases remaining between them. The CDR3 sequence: CAWSPGFDLEQFF. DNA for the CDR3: TGTGCCTGGAGTCCAGGGTTCGACCTTGAGCAGTTCTTC.

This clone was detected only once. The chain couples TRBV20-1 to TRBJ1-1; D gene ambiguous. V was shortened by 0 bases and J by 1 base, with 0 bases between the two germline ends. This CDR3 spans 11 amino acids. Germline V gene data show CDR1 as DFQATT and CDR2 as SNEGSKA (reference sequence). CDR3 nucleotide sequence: TGCAGTGCTAGAGAGAACACTGAAGCTTTCTTT. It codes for CSARENTEAFF.

The CDR3 region has the DNA TGTGCCAGCCGACAGGGACGGGACGCCTCTTCGGCAAAACTGTTTTTT. It encodes CASRQGRDASSAKLFF. This chain links TRBV19 with TRBJ1-4, with 7 bases fitting TRBD1. The CDR3 runs 16 residues. J lost 10 bases, V lost 9 bases, and 20 bases had no gene match. Germline CDR1 reads LNHDA; CDR2 reads SQIVND (reference sequence).

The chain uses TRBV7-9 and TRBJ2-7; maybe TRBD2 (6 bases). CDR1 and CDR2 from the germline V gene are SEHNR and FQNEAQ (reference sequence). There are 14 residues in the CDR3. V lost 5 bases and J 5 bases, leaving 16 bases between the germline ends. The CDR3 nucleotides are TGTGCCAGCAGCCTCCAGGGAGCTAGCGACGAGCAGTACTTC. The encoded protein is CASSLQGASDEQYF.

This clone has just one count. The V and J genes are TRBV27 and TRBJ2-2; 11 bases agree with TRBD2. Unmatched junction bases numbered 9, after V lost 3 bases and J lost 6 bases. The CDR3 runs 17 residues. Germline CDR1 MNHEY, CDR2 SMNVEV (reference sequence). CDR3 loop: CASSFSLSGGAPGELFF. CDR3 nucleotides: TGTGCCAGCAGTTTTTCCCTTAGCGGGGGGGCCCCCGGGGAGCTGTTTTTT.

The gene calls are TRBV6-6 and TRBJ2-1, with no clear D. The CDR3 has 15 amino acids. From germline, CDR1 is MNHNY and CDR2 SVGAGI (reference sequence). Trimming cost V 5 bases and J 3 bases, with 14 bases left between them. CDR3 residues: CASSVVSPVYNEQFF. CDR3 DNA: TGTGCCAGCAGTGTCGTTAGTCCCGTCTACAATGAGCAGTTCTTC.